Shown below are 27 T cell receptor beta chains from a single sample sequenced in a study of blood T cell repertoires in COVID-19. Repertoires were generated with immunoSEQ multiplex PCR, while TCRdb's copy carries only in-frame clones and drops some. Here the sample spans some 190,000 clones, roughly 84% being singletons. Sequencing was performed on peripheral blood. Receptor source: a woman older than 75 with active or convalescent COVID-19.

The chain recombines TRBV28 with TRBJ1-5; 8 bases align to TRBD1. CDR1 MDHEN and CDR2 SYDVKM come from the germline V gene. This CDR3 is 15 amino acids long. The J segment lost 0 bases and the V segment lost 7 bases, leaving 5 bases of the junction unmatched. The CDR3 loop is CASTRTGNSNQPQHF. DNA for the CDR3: TGTGCCAGCACCAGGACAGGGAATAGCAATCAGCCCCAGCATTTT.

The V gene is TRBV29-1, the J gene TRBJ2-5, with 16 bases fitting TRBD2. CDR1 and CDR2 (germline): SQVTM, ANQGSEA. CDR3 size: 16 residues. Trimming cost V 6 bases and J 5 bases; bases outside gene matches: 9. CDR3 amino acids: CSVEGLAGGPRETQYF. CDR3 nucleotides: TGCAGCGTGGAGGGACTAGCGGGAGGGCCTCGGGAGACCCAGTACTTC.

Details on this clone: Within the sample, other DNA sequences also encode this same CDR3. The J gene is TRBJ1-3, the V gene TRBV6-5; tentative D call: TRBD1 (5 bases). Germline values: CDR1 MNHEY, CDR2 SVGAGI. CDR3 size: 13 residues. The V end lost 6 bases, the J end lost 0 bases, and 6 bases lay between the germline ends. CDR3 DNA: TGTGCCAGCAGGGGGCTCTCTGGAAACACCATATATTTT. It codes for CASRGLSGNTIYF.

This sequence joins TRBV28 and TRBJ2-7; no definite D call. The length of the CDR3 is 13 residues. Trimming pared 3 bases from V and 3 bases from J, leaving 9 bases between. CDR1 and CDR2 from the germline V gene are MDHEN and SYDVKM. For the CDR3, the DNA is TGTGCCAGCAGTTTCGGTAGCTTCTACGAGCAGTACTTC. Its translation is CASSFGSFYEQYF.

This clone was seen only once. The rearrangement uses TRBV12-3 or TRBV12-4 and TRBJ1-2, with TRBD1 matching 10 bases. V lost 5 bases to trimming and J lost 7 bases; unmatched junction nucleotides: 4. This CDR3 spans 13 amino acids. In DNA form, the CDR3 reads TGTGCCAGCAGTCCCGGGACAGGGGCTGGCTACACCTTC. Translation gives CASSPGTGAGYTF.

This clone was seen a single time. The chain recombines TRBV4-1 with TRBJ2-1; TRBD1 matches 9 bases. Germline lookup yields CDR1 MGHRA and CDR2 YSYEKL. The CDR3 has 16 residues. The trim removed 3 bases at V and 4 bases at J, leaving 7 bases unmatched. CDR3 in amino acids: CASSQVGTGTYNEQFF. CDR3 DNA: TGCGCCAGCAGCCAGGTCGGGACAGGGACGTACAATGAGCAGTTCTTC.

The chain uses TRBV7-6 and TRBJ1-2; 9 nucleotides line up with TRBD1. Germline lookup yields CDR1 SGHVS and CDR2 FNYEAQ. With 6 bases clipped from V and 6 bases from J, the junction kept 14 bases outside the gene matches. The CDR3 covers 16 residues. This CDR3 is CASSATAGQGTDGYTF. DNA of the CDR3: TGTGCCAGCAGTGCCACCGCGGGACAGGGTACGGATGGCTACACCTTC.

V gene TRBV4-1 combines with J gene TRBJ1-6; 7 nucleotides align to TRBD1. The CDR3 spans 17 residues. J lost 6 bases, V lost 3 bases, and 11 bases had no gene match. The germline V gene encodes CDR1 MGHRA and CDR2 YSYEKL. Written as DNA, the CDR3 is TGCGCCAGCAGCCATCCCCGGACAGGCGGGGTTAATTCACCCCTCCACTTT. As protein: CASSHPRTGGVNSPLHF.

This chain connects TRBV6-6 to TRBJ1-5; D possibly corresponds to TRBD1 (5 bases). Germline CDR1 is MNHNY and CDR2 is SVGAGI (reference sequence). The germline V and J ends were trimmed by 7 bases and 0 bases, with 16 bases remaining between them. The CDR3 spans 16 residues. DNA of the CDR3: TGTGCCAGCACTAACCCCGGGGGGTATAGCAATCAGCCCCAGCATTTT. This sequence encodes CASTNPGGYSNQPQHF.

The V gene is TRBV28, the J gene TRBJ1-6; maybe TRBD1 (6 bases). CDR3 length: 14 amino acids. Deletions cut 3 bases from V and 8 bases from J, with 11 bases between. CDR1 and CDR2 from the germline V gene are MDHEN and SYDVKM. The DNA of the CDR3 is TGTGCCAGCAGTTTGGCAGGGGAGTATTCACCCCTCCACTTT. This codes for CASSLAGEYSPLHF.

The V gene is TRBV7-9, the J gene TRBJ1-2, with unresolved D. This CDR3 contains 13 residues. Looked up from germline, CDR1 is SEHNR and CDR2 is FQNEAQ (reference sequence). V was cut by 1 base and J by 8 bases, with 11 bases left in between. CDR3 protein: CASSLGTPGGYTF. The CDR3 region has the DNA TGTGCCAGCAGCTTAGGCACACCGGGGGGCTACACCTTC.

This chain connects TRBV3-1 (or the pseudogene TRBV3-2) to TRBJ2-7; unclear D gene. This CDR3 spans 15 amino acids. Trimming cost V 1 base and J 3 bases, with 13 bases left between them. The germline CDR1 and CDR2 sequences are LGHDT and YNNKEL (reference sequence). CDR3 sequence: CASSQGPPPFYEQYF. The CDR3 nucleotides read TGTGCCAGCAGCCAAGGGCCACCCCCTTTCTACGAGCAGTACTTC.

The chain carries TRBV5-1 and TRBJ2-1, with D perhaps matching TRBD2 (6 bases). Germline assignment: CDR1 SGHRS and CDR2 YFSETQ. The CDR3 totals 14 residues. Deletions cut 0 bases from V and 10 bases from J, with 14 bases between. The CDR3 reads CASSLGGSGPEQFF. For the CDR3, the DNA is TGCGCCAGCAGCTTGGGTGGTAGCGGACCCGAGCAGTTCTTC. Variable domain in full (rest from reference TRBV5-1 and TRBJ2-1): KAGVTQTPRYLIKTRGQQVTLSCSPISGHRSVSWYQQTPGQGLQFLFEYFSETQRNKGNFPGRFSGRQFSNSRSEMNVSTLELGDSALYLCASSLGGSGPEQFFGPGTRLTVL.

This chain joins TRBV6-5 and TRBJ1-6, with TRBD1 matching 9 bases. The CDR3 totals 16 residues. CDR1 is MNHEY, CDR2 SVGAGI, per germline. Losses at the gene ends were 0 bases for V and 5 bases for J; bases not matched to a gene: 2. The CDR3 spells CASSYSGTGNNSPLHF. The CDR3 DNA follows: TGTGCCAGCAGTTACTCTGGGACAGGGAATAATTCACCCCTCCACTTT.

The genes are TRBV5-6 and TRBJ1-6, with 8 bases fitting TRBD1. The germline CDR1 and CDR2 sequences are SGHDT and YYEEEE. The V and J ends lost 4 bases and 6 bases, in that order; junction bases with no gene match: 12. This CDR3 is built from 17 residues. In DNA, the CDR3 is TGTGCCAGCAGCCCAATGCTAGAGACAGGGGTTAATTCACCCCTCCACTTT. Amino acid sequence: CASSPMLETGVNSPLHF.

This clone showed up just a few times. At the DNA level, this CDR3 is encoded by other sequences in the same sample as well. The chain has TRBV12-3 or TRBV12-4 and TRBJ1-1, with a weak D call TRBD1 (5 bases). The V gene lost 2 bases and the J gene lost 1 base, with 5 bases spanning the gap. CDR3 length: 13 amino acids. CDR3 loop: CASSLQGNTEAFF. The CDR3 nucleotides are TGTGCCAGCAGTTTACAGGGGAACACTGAAGCTTTCTTT.

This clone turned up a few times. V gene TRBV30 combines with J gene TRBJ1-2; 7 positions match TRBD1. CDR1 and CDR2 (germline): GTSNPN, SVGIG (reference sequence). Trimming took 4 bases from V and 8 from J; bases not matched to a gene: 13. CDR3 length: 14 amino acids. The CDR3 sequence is CAWTRQGTGWGYTF. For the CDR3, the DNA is TGTGCCTGGACCCGACAGGGAACTGGATGGGGCTACACCTTC. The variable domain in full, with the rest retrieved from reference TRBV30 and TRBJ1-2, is SQTIHQWPATLVQPVGSPLSLECTVEGTSNPNLYWYRQAAGRGLQLLFYSVGIGQISSEVPQNLSASRPQDRQFILSSKKLLLSDSGFYLCAWTRQGTGWGYTFGSGTRLTVV.

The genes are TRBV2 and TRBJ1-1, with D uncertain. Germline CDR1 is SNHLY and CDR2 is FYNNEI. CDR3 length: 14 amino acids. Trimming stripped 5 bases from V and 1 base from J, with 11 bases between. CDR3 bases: TGTGCCAGCAGTTATGCGGGCAGGAACACTGAAGCTTTCTTT. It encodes CASSYAGRNTEAFF.

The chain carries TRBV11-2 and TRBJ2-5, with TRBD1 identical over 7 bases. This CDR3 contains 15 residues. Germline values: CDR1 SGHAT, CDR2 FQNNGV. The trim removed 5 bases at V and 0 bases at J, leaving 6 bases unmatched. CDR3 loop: CASSTGTANQETQYF. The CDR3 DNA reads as TGTGCCAGCAGCACAGGGACAGCCAACCAAGAGACCCAGTACTTC.

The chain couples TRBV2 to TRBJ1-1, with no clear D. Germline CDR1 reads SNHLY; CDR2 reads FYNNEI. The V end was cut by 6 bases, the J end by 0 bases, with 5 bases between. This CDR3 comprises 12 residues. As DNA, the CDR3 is TGTGCCAGCAGGGGAGTGAACACTGAAGCTTTCTTT. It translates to CASRGVNTEAFF.

The CDR3 DNA follows: TGTGCCAGCAGCTTAATGCTAGCGGGAGGTAGAGAGACCCAGTACTTC. This translates into CASSLMLAGGRETQYF. This sequence joins TRBV11-2 and TRBJ2-5, with 11 bases lining up with TRBD2. After removal of 2 bases from V and 4 bases from J, the junction contained 6 bases not matched to a gene. Germline assignment: CDR1 SGHAT and CDR2 FQNNGV. The CDR3 is 16 residues long.

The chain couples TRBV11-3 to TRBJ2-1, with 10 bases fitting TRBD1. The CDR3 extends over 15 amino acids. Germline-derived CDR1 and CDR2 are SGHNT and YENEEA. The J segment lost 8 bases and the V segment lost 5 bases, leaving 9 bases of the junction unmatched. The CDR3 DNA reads TGTGCCAGCAGCGAGGGTGACAGGGGGCGGGATGAGCAGTTCTTC. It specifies CASSEGDRGRDEQFF.

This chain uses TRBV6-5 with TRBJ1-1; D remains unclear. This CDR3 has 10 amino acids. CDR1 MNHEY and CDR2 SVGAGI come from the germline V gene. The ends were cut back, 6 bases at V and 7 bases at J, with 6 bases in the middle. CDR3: CASRRGEAFF. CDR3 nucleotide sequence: TGTGCCAGCAGACGAGGTGAAGCTTTCTTT.

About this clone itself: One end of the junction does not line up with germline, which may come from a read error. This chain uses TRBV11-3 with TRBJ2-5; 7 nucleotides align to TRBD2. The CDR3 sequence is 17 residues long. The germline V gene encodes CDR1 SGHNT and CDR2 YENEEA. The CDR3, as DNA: TGTGCCAGCAGCTTAGATTCGGGCGGGAGCGCACAAGGGACCCAGTACTTC. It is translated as CASSLDSGGSAQGTQYF.

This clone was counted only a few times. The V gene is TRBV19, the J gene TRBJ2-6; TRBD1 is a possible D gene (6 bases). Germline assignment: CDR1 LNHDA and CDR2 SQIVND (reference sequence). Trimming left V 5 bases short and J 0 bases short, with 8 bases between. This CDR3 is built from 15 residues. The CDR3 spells CASSPGDSGANVLTF. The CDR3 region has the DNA TGTGCCAGTAGTCCAGGGGACTCTGGGGCCAACGTCCTGACTTTC.

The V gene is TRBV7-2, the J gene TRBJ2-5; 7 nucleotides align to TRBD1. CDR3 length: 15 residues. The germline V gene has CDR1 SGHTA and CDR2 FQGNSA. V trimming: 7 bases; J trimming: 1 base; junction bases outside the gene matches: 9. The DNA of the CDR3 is TGTGCCAGCACGACAGGGATACACTCCCAAGAGACCCAGTACTTC. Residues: CASTTGIHSQETQYF.

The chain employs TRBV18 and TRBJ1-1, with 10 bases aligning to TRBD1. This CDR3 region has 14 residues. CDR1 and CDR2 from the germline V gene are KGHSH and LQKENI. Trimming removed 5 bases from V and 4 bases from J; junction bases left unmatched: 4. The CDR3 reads CASSRDRGGTEAFF. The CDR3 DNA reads TGTGCCAGCTCAAGGGACAGGGGAGGCACTGAAGCTTTCTTT.